These 14 T cell receptor beta chains were all obtained from the same sample, sequenced in a study of shared clonotypes between healthy human individuals. TCRdb's copy holds only in-frame clones and misses some; the assay was immunoSEQ multiplex PCR. The sample records some 2,500,000 clones, more than 85% being singletons. The sample comprised naive CD4+ T cells from PBMCs. Subset denoted: CD45RA+ positively selected. Receptors were obtained from a man in his late teens or twenties in good health. Some clones in this sample may be carry-over from other donors' samples.

The gene calls are TRBV6-6 and TRBJ2-5; a possible D gene is TRBD1 (5 bases). The DNA end is a closer match to TRBJ2-7, so the J assignment may be wrong. Germline V gene data show CDR1 as MNHNY and CDR2 as SVGAGI (reference sequence). This CDR3 contains 12 residues. The CDR3: CASGYRTYEQYF. For the CDR3, the DNA is TGTGCCAGCGGCTACAGGACCTACGAGCAGTACTTC.

The CDR3, as DNA: TGTGCCAGCACGTCGGCTAGCGGTTCCTTTATTACGCAGTATTTT. Its translation is CASTSASGSFITQYF. The chain recombines TRBV25-1 with TRBJ2-3, with 7 bases identical to TRBD2. CDR1 and CDR2 from the germline V gene are MGHDK and SYGVNS. V shed 7 bases and J 8 bases; nucleotides not matched to a gene: 15. The CDR3 covers 15 residues.

V gene TRBV5-1 combines with J gene TRBJ1-1; D gene ambiguous. Looked up from germline, CDR1 is SGHRS and CDR2 is YFSETQ. The V end lost 1 base, the J end lost 0 bases, and 16 bases lay between the germline ends. This CDR3 is built from 17 residues. CDR3 nucleotide sequence: TGCGCCAGCAGCTTGACCGTGACCCTTAATCTGAACACTGAAGCTTTCTTT. Protein sequence: CASSLTVTLNLNTEAFF.

A note on this clone: At the DNA level, this CDR3 is encoded by other sequences in the same sample as well. The chain has TRBV10-3 and TRBJ1-5; no firm D call. Germline V gene data show CDR1 as ENHRY and CDR2 as SYGVKD. The CDR3 is made up of 12 amino acids. V was trimmed by 1 base and J by 4 bases, leaving 2 bases between them. The CDR3 protein is CAISEYNQPQHF. CDR3 coding DNA: TGTGCCATCAGTGAGTATAATCAGCCCCAGCATTTT.

V is TRBV7-2 and J is TRBJ1-5; D possibly corresponds to TRBD1 (5 bases). Trimming pared 5 bases from V and 7 bases from J, leaving 12 bases between. CDR3 length: 13 residues. Germline V gene sequence: CDR1 SGHTA, CDR2 FQGNSA. This CDR3 is CASSAGLPQPQHF. CDR3 DNA sequence: TGTGCCAGCAGCGCGGGGCTTCCCCAGCCCCAGCATTTT.

This clone was found once. This chain uses TRBV18 with TRBJ2-3; the match to TRBD2 covers 13 bases. The ends lost 6 bases at V and 0 bases at J; junction bases unmatched: 6. CDR1 KGHSH and CDR2 LQKENI come from the germline V gene. CDR3 length: 17 amino acids. CDR3 coding DNA: TGTGCCAGCTCGGAAGGGACTAGCGGGACTAGCACAGATACGCAGTATTTT. Protein sequence: CASSEGTSGTSTDTQYF.

This sequence joins TRBV30 and TRBJ2-5, with TRBD1 identical over 7 bases. The length of the CDR3 is 15 residues. Germline-derived CDR1 and CDR2 are GTSNPN and SVGIG (reference sequence). The ends lost 0 bases at V and 5 bases at J; junction bases unmatched: 9. CDR3 in DNA: TGTGCCTGGAGTGTATCTACAGGGGCCGGGGAGACCCAGTACTTC. Translation gives CAWSVSTGAGETQYF.

This clone occurred a few times. This sample also contains other DNA sequences that code for the same CDR3. V is TRBV25-1 and J is TRBJ1-1; D uncertain. The length of the CDR3 is 11 residues. The germline V gene has CDR1 MGHDK and CDR2 SYGVNS. With 6 bases removed from V and 1 base from J, the gap between germline ends came to 3 bases. CDR3 loop: CASRGNTEAFF. DNA for the CDR3: TGTGCCAGCAGGGGGAACACTGAAGCTTTCTTT.

Notes on this clone: Different DNA sequences within this sample yield the same CDR3. The chain joins TRBV5-1 to TRBJ2-1, with D perhaps given as TRBD1 or TRBD2 (6 bases each). The CDR3 consists of 15 residues. Trimming removed 0 bases at V and 4 bases at J, with 11 bases between. Per the germline V gene, CDR1 is SGHRS and CDR2 is YFSETQ. In nucleotides, the CDR3 is TGCGCCAGCAGCTTGGTGGGGGGCCCATACAATGAGCAGTTCTTC. It yields the protein CASSLVGGPYNEQFF.

Details on this clone: Additional DNA sequences in this sample encode the identical CDR3. The chain combines TRBV6-5 with TRBJ2-5, with D unclear. CDR1 is MNHEY and CDR2 is SVGAGI in the germline V gene. V was shortened by 5 bases and J by 1 base, with 8 bases between the two germline ends. The CDR3 is 13 amino acids. The CDR3, as DNA: TGTGCCAGCAGTCCCCAGGTCCAAGAGACCCAGTACTTC. As protein: CASSPQVQETQYF.

The V and J genes are TRBV19 and TRBJ1-2, with 9 bases lining up with TRBD1. J was trimmed by 4 bases and V by 6 bases; bases with no gene match: 6. The length of the CDR3 is 14 residues. Germline V gene sequence: CDR1 LNHDA, CDR2 SQIVND (reference sequence). In DNA, the CDR3 is TGTGCCAGTAGAACAACAGGGGGCGTCTATGGCTACACCTTC. Amino acids: CASRTTGGVYGYTF.

This CDR3 is CASSRGQARYEQYF. The CDR3, as DNA: TGTGCCAGCAGCCGAGGTCAGGCCCGCTACGAGCAGTACTTC. The chain carries TRBV11-2 and TRBJ2-7; D remains ambiguous. The CDR3 loop spans 14 amino acids. Looked up from germline, CDR1 is SGHAT and CDR2 is FQNNGV. V was trimmed by 5 bases and J by 3 bases, leaving 14 bases between them. Full variable domain (outside the CDR3, taken from reference TRBV11-2 and TRBJ2-7): EAGVAQSPRYKIIEKRQSVAFWCNPISGHATLYWYQQILGQGPKLLIQFQNNGVVDDSQLPKDRFSAERLKGVDSTLKIQPAKLEDSAVYLCASSRGQARYEQYFGPGTRLTVT.

This chain joins TRBV4-1 and TRBJ2-7; D is perhaps TRBD1 or TRBD2 (6 bases each). From germline, CDR1 is MGHRA and CDR2 YSYEKL. The CDR3 has 14 residues. V was trimmed by 0 bases and J by 6 bases, leaving 12 bases between them. CDR3 bases: TGCGCCAGCAGCCAAGATGTCGGGGGCCGCGAGCAGTACTTC. Translating it yields CASSQDVGGREQYF.

V and J are TRBV28 and TRBJ2-7; TRBD1 matches at 9 bases. Trimming removed 11 bases from V and 3 bases from J; junction bases left unmatched: 8. Germline V CDR1 and CDR2: MDHEN, SYDVKM. The CDR3 loop spans 13 amino acids. CDR3 region: CAVHRGQSYEQYF. The DNA for the CDR3 is TGTGCCGTCCACAGGGGGCAGAGCTACGAGCAGTACTTC.